The rows below give T cell receptor beta chains drawn from one sample of a study of cytomegalovirus exposure and HLA in healthy donors. The data were produced by immunoSEQ multiplex PCR, yet TCRdb's version contains in-frame clones alone and is incomplete. There are under 200,000 clones in the sample; over 60% occur only once, and more than 12% lies in the top ten. Sequencing was performed on PBMCs. The receptors shown here come from a man aged 50 or older in good health and CMV-seropositive. CDR3s leave out the opening cysteine and the closing phenylalanine or tryptophan. The D gene is left open where the match is weak.

TRBD2 | TRBV5-6 | ASSFGTSGGSEQF
- | TRBV5-8 | ASSFGRGKYTDTQY
- | TRBV7-2 | ASSLDGRQSDTQY
TRBD2 | TRBV4-2 | ASSQDRTRQETQY
- | TRBV7-9 | ASSLLGGRIMNTEAF
TRBD2 | TRBV5-1 | ASAESGGLADTQY
TRBD1 | TRBV6-5 | ASRSTGENSPLH
TRBD1 | TRBV28 | ASSFGTEYGYT
- | TRBV11-2 | ASSADRTGTEAF
TRBD1 | TRBV5-4 | ASSPGDRGRAGELF
TRBD1 | TRBV15 | ATSNLKGAYNEQF
- | TRBV6-6 | ASSYYGGNQPQH
TRBD2 | TRBV7-6 | ASSLVPSGGTSYNEQF
- | TRBV15 | ATSRVLFDRVYGYT
- | TRBV10-3 | AISSTTEQF
- | TRBV18 | ASSLGGGTDTQY
TRBD1 | TRBV28 | ASSPPGQGRLNYGYT
- | TRBV4-1 | ASSQDTGVAEAF
TRBD1 | TRBV18 | ASSPTGASSGNTIY
TRBD1 | TRBV5-1 | ASSLGQGREKLF
- | TRBV4-3 | ASSQAPAGAGANVLT
TRBD1 | TRBV7-2 | ASSLLSTGQNQPQH
- | TRBV6-6 | ASSYSAHNQPQH
- | TRBV28 | ASSLSGNSGNTIY
TRBD2 | TRBV9 | ASSVTNSGGYQETQY
- | TRBV9 | ASSTGSLAGNTIY
- | TRBV4-2 | ASSQDASGVRGYT
TRBD1 | TRBV19 | ASTPGQGLYEQY
TRBD1 | TRBV4-2 | ASSQDIPGQGNQPQH
- | TRBV5-6 | ASSHSNQETQY
- | TRBV21-1 | ASSKAIGWGRYQPQH
TRBD1 | TRBV28 | ASRRGGDRGVNQPQH
- | TRBV29-1 | SVVRAMNTEAF
- | TRBV9 | ASSVEGGRSSPLH
- | TRBV27 | ASSLAGERGGNQPQH
- | TRBV13 | ASSLVRGVISDTQY
- | TRBV2 | ASTEWGEEGYT
TRBD1 | TRBV2 | ASSNGQGPVYEQY
TRBD1 | TRBV30 | AWVGQGSLSSYNEQF
- | TRBV29-1 | SVSPGTNYGYT
- | TRBV6-1 | ASSESLGSQDTQY
TRBD2 | TRBV5-1 | ASREWEGYEQY
TRBD1 | TRBV4-3 | ASSAGDRERSGYT
TRBD2 | TRBV10-1 | ASSEDLAGGRDTQY
TRBD2 | TRBV7-7 | ASSPLAGGSYEQY